This T cell receptor (beta chain) stems from a study of cytomegalovirus exposure and HLA in healthy donors (dated by TCRdb to the late 2010s). In terms of the full investigation: An earlier analysis of some 620 of the donors reported approximately 300 Gb of sequence data and some 110 million unique TCR beta sequences obtained from around 190 million T cells. A later genetic analysis used genome-wide SNP genotypes for about 55% of the 666 donors, treating that subset as a discovery cohort. A later analysis re-examined previously published TCR beta repertoires from around 670 donors and added high-resolution HLA genotyping to investigate patterns of TCR occurrence. Donor age, sex, ethnicity and CMV serostatus were collected together with the repertoire data. All discovery cohort repertoires had been generated using a single sequencing platform. The later analysis used no new phenotypic data to find candidate immune exposures, relying instead on TCR beta sequences and their occurrence across donors. Among about 400 genotyped donors of the cohort, an average of approximately 240,000 unique TCR beta nucleotide sequences was sequenced per donor, of which roughly 18% were non-productive. The study combined high-throughput TCR immunosequencing, statistical association of individual TCRs with disease status, and machine learning to predict cytomegalovirus infection status. Roughly five DR-DQ haplotypes were handled as single units for association and clustering because linkage in the cohort was strong. The genetic ancestry cluster associated with self-reported Caucasian donors included about four fifths of the roughly 400 genotyped donors. The T cell repertoires of 550 to 850 subjects were profiled by immunosequencing and related to cytomegalovirus serostatus. An early release covering 500 to 750 HLA-typed donors comprised 250 to 350 gigabases of sequencing data and around 85 million unique TCR sequences. A separate validation cohort of over 95 different subjects was used in addition to the roughly 700-subject first cohort. Typing coverage differed by locus: A, B, C, DRB1 and DQB1 were typed in roughly 629-630 donors, DQA1 in about 500, DPA1 in approximately 600, and DPB1 in approximately 450. Class I and class II HLA loci were covered by the typing at four-digit resolution. An earlier analysis of some 600 of the donors applied high-throughput TCR beta sequencing to assess whether each TCR beta V gene segment acted as functional or pseudogenic. The study was designed to test whether signatures of past pathogen exposure could be identified by cataloging public T cell receptors. Summary of the overall study and its limitations: In a later analysis, TCR association rates were found to vary across HLA loci, with the most associated TCRs seen for DRB1 alleles and the fewest for HLA-C alleles. Some IMGT-functional V segments, including TRBV6-2 and TRBV6-3, could not be distinguished by the 87-base-pair reads and were therefore excluded. At a false discovery rate of 0.05, a later analysis linked fewer than 20,000 TCR beta sequences to specific HLA alleles. The presence/absence analyses assumed that sequencing depth was roughly uniform across donors, and that assumption may not be true. Correlated functional status among segregating V segments might reflect linkage disequilibrium, but an unknown experimental factor could not be ruled out. The classifier was reported to diagnose cytomegalovirus status with high specificity and sensitivity in both the original and validation cohorts. In this cohort, only TCR beta chains were sequenced, and detectable features were limited by the absence of alpha or paired-chain data. According to a later analysis, most CMV-associated TCR beta chains appeared to be HLA-restricted, and the HLA associations seemed to be driven largely by CMV exposure. A further reported finding was that TCR beta sequences accurately predicted the HLA-A and HLA-B alleles for most subjects in the first cohort. In a later analysis, HLA-associated TCR beta chains showed more clonal expansion and lower generation probabilities than non-associated chains that were equally common. A few of the identified cytomegalovirus-associated TCR beta chains were confirmed in vitro to be specific for cytomegalovirus antigens. Because HLA typing was unavailable for some donors at each locus, only the typed subset was used in association tests. A later genetic analysis associated a missense DCLRE1C variant with V-gene and J-gene trimming of TCR beta chains, and an independent cohort replicated the association. A cluster of highly shared sequence variants was judged likely to be a technical artifact of the sequencing pipeline. Compared with the approximately 700-donor mean, donors in an Asian-associated ancestry cluster had fewer N-insertions in productive TCRs, according to a later genetic analysis. CMV serostatus was the only immune exposure information available for the cohort. In an earlier analysis of several hundred of the donors, most TCR beta V segments were observed in productive rearrangements about 90% or about 30% of the time, broadly matching IMGT annotations. According to the authors, the approach could potentially be generalized to other disease states and immunological phenotypes. While some public TCRs were present in many individuals, most TCR sequences turned up only very rarely across donors. When HLA alleles, especially DR and DQ, strongly co-occurred, TCR associations were difficult to assign to individual alleles. The study listed 150 to 200 TCR beta chains as associated with cytomegalovirus. A later analysis reported that several top co-occurrence clusters appeared linked to parvovirus B19, influenza, CMV and Epstein-Barr virus. Over 15 rarely observed V segments, including chromosome 9 orphons, were excluded from the earlier analysis of several hundred of the donors because counts were too low.

The library was produced with the immunoSEQ multiplex PCR assay. The multiplex PCR relied on a mix of 60 forward primers for TCR Vbeta segments and 13 reverse primers for TCR Jbeta segments. Amplification of the CDR3 region of rearranged TCR beta genes was performed with a multiplex PCR assay on genomic DNA. The Illumina HiSeq System was used to sequence the amplified TCR beta libraries as 87-base-pair reads. Under the source paper's analysis protocol: A later analysis tallied roughly 80 million unique TCR beta chains across the 610 or so repertoires, and around 12 million of those chains were shared by two or more donors. A nearest-neighbor algorithm error-corrected the raw reads and collapsed the reads into unique sequences, merging closely related sequences to remove PCR and sequencing errors. CDR3 sequences were aligned to IMGT reference sequences to assign V, D and J gene segments. For a sequence to be retained, a match of at least six nucleotides was required to both a V gene segment and a J gene segment. A rearrangement was called productive if the CDR3 had no stop codons and remained in frame with V and J, and every other rearrangement was called non-productive. Following IMGT convention, CDR3 was defined as the stretch from the second conserved V-encoded cysteine to the conserved J-encoded phenylalanine. In an earlier analysis of more than 550 of the donors, sequences lacking an unambiguous match to a single V gene segment were excluded. An earlier analysis of 587 of the donors classified V segments as functional when productive rearrangements were above 56.7% and as segregating when the standard deviation between donors was above 5%. To diagnose cytomegalovirus status from the catalog of TCR beta chain sequences, a statistical classification framework was built. In a later analysis, V and J genes were assigned by comparing TCR nucleotide sequences against IMGT/GENE-DB human TR gene sequences. A later analysis assigned CDR3 sequences and most-parsimonious VDJ recombination scenarios with the TCRdist pipeline. In a later analysis, each TCR beta chain was defined by its CDR3 amino acid sequence together with its V-gene family, and reads lacking a unique V-gene family were excluded. As a way to deal with suspected cross-contamination and a sequencing artifact, a later analysis dropped 450 to 600 nucleotide sequences that were highly shared and had low generation probability. In a later analysis, a clonal expansion index for each public chain was calculated from normalized within-repertoire ranks of inferred template counts. In a later analysis, generation probabilities were computed with a VDJ recombination model fitted to out-of-frame rearrangements, and the resulting probabilities were checked against IGoR. In a later analysis, hypergeometric tests were used to score TCR-TCR, TCR-HLA and TCR-CMV co-occurrence, with a repertoire-size bias correction applied to TCR pairs. To estimate false discovery rates, a later analysis permuted the HLA or CMV assignments 20 times. In a later analysis, co-occurring TCRs were grouped using DBSCAN, with TCRdist sequence similarity added in when clustering inside HLA-allele-positive subsets. Co-occurrence clustering excluded repertoires with fewer than 30,000 or more than 120,000 public chains, plus five with anomalous nucleotide sharing. In its TCRdb copy, this immuneACCESS table keeps in-frame sequences only and misses some clones. Where compared with another copy, unresolved V genes explain less than half of these, and the others have no known cause. V and J calls and clone size come straight from that table; D and trimming were deduced from the DNA. This sample is represented by about 150,000 clones; under 75% of them were singletons. The ten largest make up roughly 6.8% of the sample.

This clone was seen only a few times. Its antigen is unknown. Per-nucleotide qualities are absent, and no much larger clonotype sits a single base away. CDR1 and CDR2 were assigned from the germline V gene as SQVTM and ANQGSEA. Counted from cysteine to phenylalanine, this CDR3 has 15 amino acids. The only DNA kept is the CDR3, 45 bases in frame from the first base. For this chain, trimming is 0 bases at the V end and 7 bases at the J end, and the number of junction bases without a gene match is 7. The cohort comprised several hundred healthy bone marrow donors. All cohort members were sampled while nominally healthy, although unrecorded immune exposures were likely present. The donor tested CMV seropositive, placing the donor among the 289 seropositive members of the cohort. A peripheral blood sample was collected from each donor, and TCR beta sequencing was performed on peripheral blood mononuclear cells. The Qiagen DNeasy Blood Extraction Kit was used to extract genomic DNA from the blood cell samples.

This receptor chain uses TRBV29-1 and TRBJ1-2; 11 bases in the middle match TRBD1. This sequence originates from a woman aged 55-70 years in good health and CMV-seropositive. The sample taken for sequencing was PBMCs. This receptor carries the CDR3 CSVEDSRTGGGGYTF. In nucleotides, the sequence is TGCAGCGTTGAAGACTCCCGGACAGGGGGCGGTGGCTACACCTTC.